Described below is a single T cell receptor beta chain sequence and its context. Its antigen remains unknown. This sample stems from a study of CD8 T cells in ankylosing spondylitis. General study results and limits: A CD8+ phenotype characterized the disease-linked clones, which were relatively rare in peripheral blood. From matched ankylosing spondylitis synovial fluid, disease-linked clones were reportedly recovered at significantly enriched levels.

TCRdb independently ran MiXCR on the 5' RACE reads; one entry per CDR3 protein. Among about 150,000 distinct CDR3 sequences, around two fifths were seen once, and the ten largest hold roughly 15%. V lost 3 bases and J lost 2, with 8 bases in between. The CDR3 runs to 13 residues. Germline CDR1 and CDR2: MDHEN and SYDVKM. Specimen: synovial fluid, either unsorted or a sorted T cell fraction (not recorded which). The receptor's source is a male donor with ankylosing spondylitis. The V call is TRBV28, the J call TRBJ2-7, with D possibly being TRBD2 (6 bases). This CDR3 reads CASSFPGAYEQYF. The CDR3 DNA is TGTGCCAGCAGTTTTCCGGGGGCCTACGAGCAGTACTTC.